The entry that follows covers one T cell receptor beta chain sequence. The sample is drawn from a study of blood T cell repertoires in COVID-19. Study summary: Some COVID-19 samples were acute and others convalescent; all came from the United States, Italy and Spain.

Profiled with immunoSEQ multiplex PCR; TCRdb holds only in-frame clones, not every one. The table includes around 150,000 clones, around 84% detected once. V was cut by 1 base and J by 0 bases, with 15 bases left in between. CDR1 and CDR2 from the germline V gene are SGHVS and FQNEAQ. The CDR3 consists of 18 residues. Enrolment of Seattle patients took place during active infection, and they were followed longitudinally. The source of this sequence is a woman aged 55-70 years with COVID-19, enrolled during active disease. The rearrangement joins TRBV7-8 to TRBJ1-4; no definite D call. The sample was peripheral blood. CDR3 region: CASSLEPPSSATNEKLFF. CDR3 nucleotide sequence: TGTGCCAGCAGCTTAGAGCCACCCTCAAGTGCAACTAATGAAAAACTGTTTTTT. The full variable domain, with the rest looked up from reference TRBV7-8 and TRBJ1-4, is GAGVSQSPRYKVAKRGQDVALRCDPISGHVSLFWYQQALGQGPEFLTYFQNEAQLDKSGLPSDRFFAERPEGSVSTLKIQRTQQEDSAVYLCASSLEPPSSATNEKLFFGSGTQLSVL.